The 30 T cell receptor beta chains below come from one sample, sequenced in a study of cytomegalovirus exposure and HLA in healthy donors. PCR involved 60 Vbeta and 13 Jbeta primers. The table came from immunoSEQ multiplex PCR; TCRdb's copy has only in-frame clones and leaves some out. The sample consists of tens of thousands of clones, about four fifths of them appearing once. Input material: PBMCs. These receptors were taken from a middle-aged woman in good health and CMV-seronegative.

Details on this clone: The identical CDR3 is also encoded by other nucleotide sequences in the sample. The chain is built from TRBV18 and TRBJ2-4; D is possibly TRBD1 (6 bases). Looked up from germline, CDR1 is KGHSH and CDR2 is LQKENI. This CDR3 comprises 15 residues. Trimming shortened V by 3 bases and J by 4 bases, and 13 bases separated the two germline ends. CDR3 sequence: CASSPPGQKKNIQYF. The CDR3 nucleotides read TGTGCCAGCTCACCCCCCGGACAGAAAAAAAACATTCAGTACTTC.

The CDR3 region has the DNA TGTGCCAGCTCACCACGGGACTCCCGGGGGTCCCAGCATTTT. It codes for CASSPRDSRGSQHF. This chain connects TRBV18 to TRBJ1-5; perhaps TRBD1 as D (5 bases). Between the trimmed V and J ends, which lost 1 base and 11 bases, there was a span of 15 bases. The CDR3 is 14 residues long. Germline CDR1 KGHSH, CDR2 LQKENI.

This clone occurred a few times. The chain combines TRBV6-6 with TRBJ1-1, with 8 bases identical to TRBD1. The CDR3 has 14 amino acids. V shed 6 bases and J 3 bases; nucleotides not matched to a gene: 6. Germline V gene lookup returns CDR1 MNHNY and CDR2 SVGAGI (reference sequence). CDR3 in amino acids: CASRPGQGYTEAFF. In nucleotides, the CDR3 is TGTGCCAGCAGACCTGGACAGGGCTACACTGAAGCTTTCTTT.

The chain links TRBV10-3 to TRBJ2-7; 9 bases match TRBD1. The V segment lost 4 bases and the J segment 3 bases; nucleotides outside the gene matches: 4. The germline V gene encodes CDR1 ENHRY and CDR2 SYGVKD. This CDR3 is built from 14 residues. DNA of the CDR3: TGTGCCATCAGTGTGGGACAGGGTGGCTACGAGCAGTACTTC. Its translation: CAISVGQGGYEQYF.

CDR3 in amino acids: CASRPWDRGYYEQYF. In nucleotides, the CDR3 is TGTGCCAGCCGCCCGTGGGACAGGGGGTATTACGAGCAGTACTTC. The chain uses TRBV5-6 and TRBJ2-7; 11 nucleotides match TRBD1. Looked up from germline, CDR1 is SGHDT and CDR2 is YYEEEE. CDR3 length equals 15 residues. With V trimmed by 7 bases and J by 4 bases, 10 bases remained unmatched.

This clone has a single count. V and J are TRBV27 and TRBJ2-7, with 7 positions matching TRBD2. Losses at the gene ends were 3 bases for V and 5 bases for J; bases not matched to a gene: 7. The CDR3 has 14 residues. Looked up from germline, CDR1 is MNHEY and CDR2 is SMNVEV (reference sequence). The DNA of the CDR3 is TGTGCCAGCAGTTTTTCGGCGGGAGCGCACGAGCAGTACTTC. Translation gives CASSFSAGAHEQYF.

The chain is built from TRBV5-4 and TRBJ2-7; 7 bases are shared with TRBD1. V trimming: 5 bases; J trimming: 1 base; junction bases outside the gene matches: 3. There are 13 residues in the CDR3. CDR1 and CDR2 from the germline V gene are SGHNT and YYREEE (reference sequence). The CDR3: CASRQTGSYEQYF. The CDR3 region has the DNA TGTGCCAGCAGGCAGACAGGGTCCTACGAGCAGTACTTC. The full variable domain, rest sourced from reference TRBV5-4 and TRBJ2-7, is ETGVTQSPTHLIKTRGQQVTLRCSSQSGHNTVSWYQQALGQGPQFIFQYYREEENGRGNFPPRFSGLQFPNYSSELNVNALELDDSALYLCASRQTGSYEQYFGPGTRLTVT.

The CDR3 DNA reads as TGTGCCAGCAGCTTGCAGGGGATGAACACTGAAGCTTTCTTT. Residues: CASSLQGMNTEAFF. The rearrangement links TRBV5-6 to TRBJ1-1; perhaps TRBD1 as D (6 bases). Per the germline V gene, CDR1 is SGHDT and CDR2 is YYEEEE. CDR3 length equals 14 residues. V lost 1 base and J lost 0, with 7 bases in between.

This chain connects TRBV4-3 to TRBJ2-2; tentatively, D is TRBD2 (5 bases). Germline V gene sequence: CDR1 LGHNA, CDR2 YSLEER. V dropped 3 bases and J dropped 4 bases, with 12 bases sitting between them. The CDR3 spans 15 residues. The CDR3: CASSQGDWTTGELFF. In DNA, the CDR3 is TGCGCCAGCAGCCAGGGAGACTGGACCACCGGGGAGCTGTTTTTT.

This clone was counted a few times. The V call is TRBV7-3, the J call TRBJ2-5; TRBD2 agrees at 15 bases. Trimming at V came to 5 bases and at J to 3 bases, leaving 10 bases not matched to a gene. Germline V CDR1 and CDR2: SGHTA, FQGTGA. There are 18 residues in the CDR3. The CDR3 region is CASSTPGLAGGQKETQYF. CDR3 nucleotide sequence: TGTGCCAGCAGCACCCCGGGACTAGCGGGAGGTCAGAAAGAGACCCAGTACTTC.

The CDR3 here is CASSHNTGNYGYTF. CDR3 sequence (DNA): TGCGCCAGCAGCCACAACACAGGGAACTATGGCTACACCTTC. The chain carries TRBV4-1 and TRBJ1-2, with D maybe TRBD1 (6 bases). Per germline, CDR1 MGHRA and CDR2 YSYEKL. Trimming left V 3 bases short and J 2 bases short, with 10 bases between. This CDR3 contains 14 residues.

This clone appeared a few times. The rearrangement joins TRBV19 to TRBJ1-5; 8 nucleotides match TRBD1. This CDR3 is 17 amino acids long. With 1 base clipped from V and 6 bases from J, the junction kept 11 bases outside the gene matches. Germline V gene lookup returns CDR1 LNHDA and CDR2 SQIVND (reference sequence). CDR3 bases: TGTGCCAGTAGTATAGTCTCTGGGACAGGAAGAATTCAGCCCCAGCATTTT. It is translated as CASSIVSGTGRIQPQHF.

The V gene is TRBV25-1, the J gene TRBJ2-1, with a tentative D call TRBD2 (5 bases). Trimming took off 9 bases at V and 5 bases at J, with 14 bases between the two ends. CDR1 and CDR2 (germline): MGHDK, SYGVNS. The CDR3 is 13 amino acids. CDR3 in amino acids: CASAGVGDNEQFF. CDR3 DNA sequence: TGTGCCAGTGCCGGGGTCGGCGACAATGAGCAGTTCTTC. Full variable domain (missing parts from reference TRBV25-1 and TRBJ2-1): EADIYQTPRYLVIGTGKKITLECSQTMGHDKMYWYQQDPGMELHLIHYSYGVNSTEKGDLSSESTVSRIRTEHFPLTLESARPSHTSQYLCASAGVGDNEQFFGPGTRLTVL.

The V gene is TRBV7-6, the J gene TRBJ2-2, with TRBD2 matching 8 bases. The V gene end was trimmed by 5 bases and the J gene end by 6 bases; junction bases not matched to a gene: 14. The V gene's germline CDR1 is SGHVS and CDR2 FNYEAQ. The CDR3 consists of 17 residues. CDR3 amino acids: CASSPEVGTSFAGELFF. The DNA of the CDR3 is TGTGCCAGCAGCCCGGAGGTGGGGACTAGTTTTGCCGGGGAGCTGTTTTTT.

The chain carries TRBV15 and TRBJ2-1, with TRBD2 identical over 7 bases. This CDR3 is 15 amino acids long. Unmatched junction bases numbered 2, after V lost 3 bases and J lost 0 bases. The germline V gene has CDR1 LNHNV and CDR2 YYDKDF (reference sequence). The CDR3 reads CATSSSGRSYNEQFF. The CDR3 DNA is TGTGCCACCAGCAGTAGCGGGCGCTCCTACAATGAGCAGTTCTTC.

In DNA, the CDR3 is TGTGCCAGCAGTTTACGAGGGGACAGCTCCTACGAGCAGTACTTC. Protein: CASSLRGDSSYEQYF. V and J are TRBV27 and TRBJ2-7, with 7 bases fitting TRBD1. CDR1 is MNHEY and CDR2 is SMNVEV in the germline V gene (reference sequence). After removal of 2 bases from V and 0 bases from J, the junction contained 4 bases not matched to a gene. The CDR3 is 15 residues long.

The chain combines TRBV28 with TRBJ2-7; TRBD2 matches 12 bases. The CDR3 is made up of 16 amino acids. Germline trimming cut 5 bases from V and 6 bases from J; bases unmatched to any gene: 11. From germline, CDR1 is MDHEN and CDR2 SYDVKM. The CDR3 DNA sequence: TGTGCCAGCAGTCCCCCGACTAGCGGGAGAGGTTTCGAGCAGTACTTC. As protein: CASSPPTSGRGFEQYF.

The chain links TRBV28 to TRBJ2-7, with D maybe TRBD2 (6 bases). Germline loops: CDR1 MDHEN, CDR2 SYDVKM. CDR3 length equals 15 residues. Trimming took 6 bases from V and 2 from J, leaving 17 bases between them. The CDR3 coding sequence is TGTGCCAGCAGGGGACCGGGACTTCAACCCTACGAGCAGTACTTC. Its protein product is CASRGPGLQPYEQYF.

V gene TRBV15 combines with J gene TRBJ1-3; D ambiguous. From germline, CDR1 is LNHNV and CDR2 YYDKDF (reference sequence). The CDR3 loop spans 13 amino acids. Trimming pared 8 bases from V and 0 bases from J, leaving 8 bases between. CDR3 sequence reads: CATGGYSGNTIYF. The CDR3, as DNA: TGTGCCACCGGAGGATACTCTGGAAACACCATATATTTT.

The V call is TRBV2, the J call TRBJ1-1; D uncertain. V was pared by 1 base and J by 4 bases, with 7 bases between. The CDR3 is 13 amino acids. CDR1 is SNHLY and CDR2 is FYNNEI in the germline V gene. This chain's CDR3 is CASSEESFTEAFF. The CDR3 DNA follows: TGTGCCAGCAGTGAAGAATCTTTCACTGAAGCTTTCTTT.

This chain joins TRBV2 and TRBJ2-5, with D unclear. Trimming stripped 6 bases from V and 2 bases from J, with 13 bases between. CDR1 and CDR2 (germline): SNHLY, FYNNEI. The CDR3 is made up of 14 amino acids. As DNA, the CDR3 is TGTGCCAGCAGAGCACGCCAGGTACAAGAGACCCAGTACTTC. Translation gives CASRARQVQETQYF. Full variable domain (missing parts from reference TRBV2 and TRBJ2-5): EPEVTQTPSHQVTQMGQEVILRCVPISNHLYFYWYRQILGQKVEFLVSFYNNEISEKSEIFDDQFSVERPDGSNFTLKIRSTKLEDSAMYFCASRARQVQETQYFGPGTRLLVL.

The chain couples TRBV28 to TRBJ1-1; a possible D gene is TRBD1 (6 bases). Germline values: CDR1 MDHEN, CDR2 SYDVKM. CDR3 length: 12 amino acids. Trimming took off 10 bases at V and 3 bases at J, with 12 bases between the two ends. CDR3 nucleotide sequence: TGTGCCATAACGTCAGGGGACACTGAAGCTTTCTTT. Its translation: CAITSGDTEAFF.

To note about this clone: An end of the junction differs from the germline gene, which may be a read error. This same CDR3 is encoded by further DNA sequences in the sample. The V gene is TRBV19, the J gene TRBJ1-2; no definite D call. This CDR3 has 8 amino acids. The germline V gene encodes CDR1 LNHDA and CDR2 SQIVND (reference sequence). Here the CDR3 reads CASSIVYF. As DNA, the CDR3 is TGTGCCAGTAGCATAGTATACTTC.

The chain combines TRBV28 with TRBJ1-2; the match to TRBD1 covers 9 bases. Germline V gene data show CDR1 as MDHEN and CDR2 as SYDVKM. V was clipped by 7 bases and J by 0 bases; unmatched bases: 6. The CDR3 consists of 15 residues. Here the CDR3 reads CASKTGGLPNYGYTF. For the CDR3, the DNA is TGTGCCAGCAAGACAGGGGGTCTACCTAACTATGGCTACACCTTC.

This rearrangement joins TRBV9 to TRBJ1-1; D is uncertain. V was pared by 6 bases and J by 0 bases, with 9 bases between. Germline values: CDR1 SGDLS, CDR2 YYNGEE. CDR3 length: 13 residues. CDR3 residues: CASTGRMNTEAFF. DNA for the CDR3: TGTGCCAGCACGGGTCGCATGAACACTGAAGCTTTCTTT.

V usage is TRBV6-1 and J usage is TRBJ1-2; D remains ambiguous. Trimming shortened V by 8 bases and J by 5 bases, and 12 bases separated the two germline ends. Germline lookup yields CDR1 MNHNS and CDR2 SASEGT. The CDR3 runs 12 residues. Here the CDR3 reads CASLLTGYGYTF. The CDR3 coding sequence is TGTGCCAGCTTGTTGACCGGGTATGGCTACACCTTC.

The V call is TRBV7-6, the J call TRBJ2-4, with D maybe TRBD2 (6 bases). The CDR3 runs 12 residues. Germline lookup yields CDR1 SGHVS and CDR2 FNYEAQ. The V and J ends lost 9 bases and 6 bases respectively, with 12 bases between them. The CDR3 DNA follows: TGTGCCAGTTCTAGCGTCGGAAACATTCAGTACTTC. It encodes CASSSVGNIQYF.

This chain joins TRBV7-9 and TRBJ2-1; 9 nucleotides agree with TRBD2. Per the germline V gene, CDR1 is SEHNR and CDR2 is FQNEAQ (reference sequence). This CDR3 is 16 amino acids long. Trimming removed 0 bases from V and 4 bases from J; junction bases left unmatched: 4. The CDR3 is CASSLASGSPYNEQFF. In DNA form, the CDR3 reads TGTGCCAGCAGCTTAGCTAGCGGGAGCCCTTACAATGAGCAGTTCTTC.

This clone was recorded only once. The V and J genes are TRBV28 and TRBJ2-1; TRBD2 agrees at 9 bases. CDR3 length equals 16 residues. V gave up 7 bases and J gave up 5 bases; unmatched junction bases: 12. Germline V gene sequence: CDR1 MDHEN, CDR2 SYDVKM. The CDR3 region has the DNA TGTGCCAGCACCCCCGGGGGGATAGCGGGAGACAATGAGCAGTTCTTC. It translates to CASTPGGIAGDNEQFF.

This chain connects TRBV28 to TRBJ1-1, with D maybe TRBD1 (5 bases). Trimming shortened V by 5 bases and J by 2 bases, and 18 bases separated the two germline ends. Germline V CDR1 and CDR2: MDHEN, SYDVKM. The CDR3 runs to 16 residues. The CDR3 loop is CASSPLLTRVNTEAFF. In nucleotides, the CDR3 is TGTGCCAGCAGTCCCCTACTCACCAGGGTAAACACTGAAGCTTTCTTT.